A single sample gave rise to the 14 T cell receptor beta chains below, sequenced in a study of cytomegalovirus exposure and HLA in healthy donors. Researchers ran the PCR with 60 Vbeta and 13 Jbeta primers. Sequenced by immunoSEQ multiplex PCR; TCRdb stores in-frame clones only, minus some. The table includes 150,000 to 200,000 clones, roughly four fifths detected once. The material sequenced was PBMCs. These receptors were collected from a woman aged 30 to 39 in good health and CMV-seropositive.

This rearrangement joins TRBV4-3 to TRBJ1-5, with a possible D match to TRBD1 (5 bases). The germline CDR1 and CDR2 sequences are LGHNA and YSLEER. Trimming pared 3 bases from V and 7 bases from J, leaving 16 bases between. The CDR3 consists of 15 residues. CDR3: CASSQEGQGRQPQHF. The CDR3 bases are TGCGCCAGCAGCCAGGAGGGGCAGGGTAGGCAGCCCCAGCATTTT.

CDR3 loop: CASSSGQPNTGELFF. The CDR3 DNA sequence: TGCGCCAGCAGCTCCGGACAACCGAACACCGGGGAGCTGTTTTTT. V gene TRBV5-1 combines with J gene TRBJ2-2; weak D call: TRBD1 (5 bases). V was cut by 3 bases and J by 0 bases, with 9 bases left in between. CDR1 SGHRS and CDR2 YFSETQ come from the germline V gene. The CDR3 has 15 amino acids.

This chain's CDR3 is CASTRDRVGTEAFF. DNA of the CDR3: TGTGCCAGCACCCGGGACAGGGTTGGCACTGAAGCTTTCTTT. The chain links TRBV9 to TRBJ1-1, with 9 bases that match TRBD1. V trimming: 6 bases; J trimming: 4 bases; junction bases outside the gene matches: 7. The germline CDR1 and CDR2 sequences are SGDLS and YYNGEE. The CDR3 consists of 14 residues.

V and J are TRBV30 and TRBJ2-3; D is possibly TRBD1 (5 bases). Germline loops: CDR1 GTSNPN, CDR2 SVGIG (reference sequence). Trimming cost V 1 base and J 10 bases, with 12 bases left between them. The CDR3 is 12 amino acids. In DNA, the CDR3 is TGTGCCTGGAGTGGGCAGGACAAGGCGCAGTATTTT. Amino acids: CAWSGQDKAQYF.

This chain links TRBV7-2 with TRBJ2-7; maybe TRBD1 (7 bases). CDR3 length equals 14 residues. CDR1 is SGHTA and CDR2 is FQGNSA in the germline V gene. The V end lost 2 bases, the J end lost 4 bases, and 12 bases lay between the germline ends. The CDR3: CASSLQGGGYEQYF. Written as DNA, the CDR3 is TGTGCCAGCAGCTTACAGGGGGGTGGGTACGAGCAGTACTTC. The entire variable domain, with the rest obtained from reference TRBV7-2 and TRBJ2-7, is as follows: GAGVSQSPSNKVTEKGKDVELRCDPISGHTALYWYRQSLGQGLEFLIYFQGNSAPDKSGLPSDRFSAERTGGSVSTLTIQRTQQEDSAVYLCASSLQGGGYEQYFGPGTRLTVT.

This chain links TRBV29-1 with TRBJ2-7; TRBD1 agrees at 9 bases. The CDR3 has 13 residues. With 7 bases clipped from V and 3 bases from J, the junction kept 7 bases outside the gene matches. CDR1 and CDR2 from the germline V gene are SQVTM and ANQGSEA. This CDR3 is CSGGGQGNYEQYF. Here the CDR3 DNA reads TGCAGCGGGGGAGGACAGGGGAACTACGAGCAGTACTTC.

The genes are TRBV11-2 and TRBJ2-7; 9 nucleotides line up with TRBD2. This CDR3 spans 15 amino acids. V lost 1 base to trimming and J lost 3 bases; unmatched junction nucleotides: 4. CDR1 is SGHAT, CDR2 FQNNGV, per germline. DNA of the CDR3: TGTGCCAGCAGCTTAGGGACTAGCGCATACTACGAGCAGTACTTC. It codes for CASSLGTSAYYEQYF.

The chain is built from TRBV6-7 and TRBJ2-7; 7 positions match TRBD2. Being an ORF, TRBV6-7 has a function that is uncertain. CDR3 length equals 12 residues. Unmatched junction bases numbered 1, after V lost 2 bases and J lost 6 bases. Here the CDR3 reads CASSYGGGEQYF. The CDR3 DNA sequence: TGTGCCAGCAGTTACGGCGGGGGCGAGCAGTACTTC.

This clone was seen more than once but under ten times. J is TRBJ2-7 and V is TRBV5-4; 8 bases agree with TRBD1. This CDR3 is built from 14 residues. V was pared by 4 bases and J by 4 bases, with 7 bases of the junction left unmatched. Germline V gives CDR1 SGHNT, CDR2 YYREEE (reference sequence). The CDR3 DNA reads TGTGCCAGCAGCCGAACAGGGGGTGGATACGAGCAGTACTTC. It is translated as CASSRTGGGYEQYF.

This chain links TRBV19 with TRBJ1-1, with 7 bases matching TRBD1. This CDR3 has 17 amino acids. Germline-derived CDR1 and CDR2 are LNHDA and SQIVND (reference sequence). V lost 2 bases, J lost 2 bases, and 11 bases stayed unmatched. Here the CDR3 reads CASSIRGTAYSNTEAFF. The CDR3 DNA follows: TGTGCCAGTAGTATACGAGGGACAGCCTATTCAAACACTGAAGCTTTCTTT.

The chain recombines TRBV7-2 with TRBJ1-2, with 8 bases identical to TRBD1. This CDR3 is 14 amino acids long. V lost 5 bases to trimming and J lost 0 bases; unmatched junction nucleotides: 2. Germline assignment: CDR1 SGHTA and CDR2 FQGNSA. The CDR3 here is CASSDRGTNYGYTF. In DNA, the CDR3 is TGTGCCAGCAGCGACAGGGGAACTAACTATGGCTACACCTTC. The whole variable domain, filled in from reference TRBV7-2 and TRBJ1-2, reads GAGVSQSPSNKVTEKGKDVELRCDPISGHTALYWYRQSLGQGLEFLIYFQGNSAPDKSGLPSDRFSAERTGGSVSTLTIQRTQQEDSAVYLCASSDRGTNYGYTFGSGTRLTVV.

In this sample, this clone turned up once. The CDR3 coding sequence is TGTGCCAGCACGGGGTTTTCCTACAATGAGCAGTTCTTC. Residues: CASTGFSYNEQFF. The gene calls are TRBV6-1 and TRBJ2-1, with D possibly being TRBD2 (5 bases). Germline assignment: CDR1 MNHNS and CDR2 SASEGT. Trimming stripped 7 bases from V and 1 base from J, with 8 bases between. This CDR3 spans 13 amino acids.

This sequence joins TRBV19 and TRBJ1-1; D uncertain. Germline V gene lookup returns CDR1 LNHDA and CDR2 SQIVND (reference sequence). The length of the CDR3 is 13 residues. Trimming removed 3 bases at V and 0 bases at J, with 5 bases between. The CDR3 spells CASSISVNTEAFF. The CDR3 nucleotides read TGTGCCAGTAGTATTTCTGTGAACACTGAAGCTTTCTTT.

V gene TRBV19 combines with J gene TRBJ1-2; 11 nucleotides align to TRBD1. The CDR3 is 14 amino acids. V gave up 5 bases and J gave up 8 bases; unmatched junction bases: 7. In germline, CDR1 is LNHDA, CDR2 SQIVND (reference sequence). CDR3 in DNA: TGTGCCAGTAGTCTTGGACAGGGGGCTCAGGGCTACACCTTC. Its translation: CASSLGQGAQGYTF.